These T cell receptor beta chains were read from a single sample in a study of cytomegalovirus exposure and HLA in healthy donors. Clones were read by immunoSEQ multiplex PCR, and TCRdb kept only the in-frame ones, dropping some. This repertoire shows around 100,000 clones, 65% to 75% found once; its top ten account for approximately 10%. The specimen sequenced was PBMCs. The receptors shown here come from a man aged 40-49 years in good health and CMV-seropositive. Each CDR3 is given without its conserved first and last residue.

ASSRYRGLGETQY TRBV6-5
ASSRDIGSGQF TRBV4-1
ASSPAQGAAYGYT TRBV11-2
ASSGNRVISSGANVLT TRBV7-8
ASSLVAGGANEQF TRBV5-1
ASSQNRLAGPTDTQY TRBV14
ASSDRATQETQY TRBV10-1
ATSRRDTEAETQY TRBV15
ASSLASGLAATDTQY TRBV5-1
ASSLAGSYYEQY TRBV7-2
AWSKLGQANTEAF TRBV30
ASSPSKETQY TRBV18
ASSILGQGTTEAF TRBV19
ASSLLAGSTDTQY TRBV27
ASSELPGHGNYGYT TRBV5-5
ASSEALNLAGEEQF TRBV6-1
ASSSPRDSGTGELF TRBV27
ASWPTGRNQPQH TRBV28
ASSLASGATYEQY TRBV11-3
ASSLGLAADTQY TRBV5-1
ASSLKVSEQY TRBV28
ASGQGDSGNTIY TRBV10-3
ASSGWDRFRDGYT TRBV11-3
ASSLLAPSGTSDGYT TRBV27
ASSPGLDLRNTEAF TRBV18
ASSLREDGELF TRBV4-2
ASSQTGGRTEAF TRBV7-6
AWKRDTNYGYT TRBV30
ASSPPGTGKTTNEKLF TRBV18
AWSTVRGQY TRBV30
AISGLAGATSYEQY TRBV10-3
ASSSGTGGYEQY TRBV18
ASSGQGAETQY TRBV5-1
ASSIETGSQPQH TRBV19
ASSFSGLVGDTQY TRBV7-6
ASSLAGTGAF TRBV11-2
ASREGQGHTDTQY TRBV6-1
ASSNRGRSTEAF TRBV19
ASSVEGRLETQY TRBV9
ASSLRSFLVFGQPQH TRBV28
ASSLRTSGNTGELF TRBV5-5
ASRDMEETQY TRBV28
ASRVGGAYNEQF TRBV6-1
ASSDVTTGDGTEAF TRBV6-1
AWSGLAGTDTQY TRBV30
ASSDPQSGYHEQF TRBV9
AWSGKGGAEAF TRBV30
ASSLGSGVSYEQY TRBV7-8
ASSQDRSSGTDTQY TRBV4-2
ASSQGGRSSAF TRBV4-2
ATSRDIVAQPQH TRBV15
ASSVTGASTNEKLF TRBV9